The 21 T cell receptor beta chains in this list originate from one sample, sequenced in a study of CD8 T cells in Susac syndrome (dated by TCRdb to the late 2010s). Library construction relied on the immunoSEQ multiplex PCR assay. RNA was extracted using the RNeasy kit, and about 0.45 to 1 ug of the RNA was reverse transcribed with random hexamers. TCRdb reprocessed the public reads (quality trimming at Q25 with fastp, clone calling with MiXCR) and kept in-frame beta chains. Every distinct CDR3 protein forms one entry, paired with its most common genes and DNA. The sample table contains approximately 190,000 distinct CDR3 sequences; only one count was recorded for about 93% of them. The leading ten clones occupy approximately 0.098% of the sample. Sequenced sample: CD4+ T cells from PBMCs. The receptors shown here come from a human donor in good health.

In DNA form, the CDR3 reads TGTGCCAGCACCCCGGGGGGGACGGGCTCCTATAATTCACCCCTCCACTTT. It codes for CASTPGGTGSYNSPLHF. This chain links TRBV9 with TRBJ1-6, with a possible D match to TRBD1 (5 bases). The CDR3 spans 17 residues. CDR1 is SGDLS, CDR2 YYNGEE, per germline. Between the trimmed V and J ends, which lost 6 bases and 0 bases, there was a span of 16 bases.

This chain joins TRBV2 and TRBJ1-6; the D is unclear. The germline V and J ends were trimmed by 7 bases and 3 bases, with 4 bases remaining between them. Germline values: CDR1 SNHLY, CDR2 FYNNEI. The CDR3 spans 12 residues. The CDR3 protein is CASKGYNSPLHF. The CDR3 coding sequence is TGTGCCAGCAAGGGCTATAATTCACCCCTCCACTTT.

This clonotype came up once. The CDR3 bases are TGTGCCAGCTCGTCCAGGAGAGCTTTCTTT. This gives the protein CASSSRRAFF. The J gene is TRBJ1-1, the V gene TRBV18; D is ambiguous. Trimming pared 6 bases from V and 10 bases from J, leaving 9 bases between. CDR1 KGHSH and CDR2 LQKENI come from the germline V gene. The CDR3 runs 10 residues.

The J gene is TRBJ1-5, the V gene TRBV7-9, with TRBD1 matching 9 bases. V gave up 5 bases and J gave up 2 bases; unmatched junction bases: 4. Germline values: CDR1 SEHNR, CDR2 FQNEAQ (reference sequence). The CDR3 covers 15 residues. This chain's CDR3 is CASSRTGEGNQPQHF. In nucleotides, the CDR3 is TGTGCCAGCAGCCGGACAGGGGAAGGCAATCAGCCCCAGCATTTT.

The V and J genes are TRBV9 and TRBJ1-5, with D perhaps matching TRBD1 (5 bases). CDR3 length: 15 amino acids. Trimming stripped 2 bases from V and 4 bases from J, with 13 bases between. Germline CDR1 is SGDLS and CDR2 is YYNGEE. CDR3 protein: CASSVGASKNQPQHF. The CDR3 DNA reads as TGTGCCAGCAGCGTCGGGGCAAGCAAAAATCAGCCCCAGCATTTT.

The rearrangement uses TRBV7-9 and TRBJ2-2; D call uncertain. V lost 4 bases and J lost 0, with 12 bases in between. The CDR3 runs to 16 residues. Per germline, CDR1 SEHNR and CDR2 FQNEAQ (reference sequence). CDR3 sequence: CASSSPRSANTGELFF. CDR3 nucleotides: TGTGCCAGCAGCTCTCCACGGAGCGCGAACACCGGGGAGCTGTTTTTT.

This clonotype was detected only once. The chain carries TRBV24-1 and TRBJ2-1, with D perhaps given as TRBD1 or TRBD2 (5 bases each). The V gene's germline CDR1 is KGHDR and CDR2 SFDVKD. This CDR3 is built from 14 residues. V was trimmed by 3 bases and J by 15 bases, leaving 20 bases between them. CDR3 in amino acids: CATSDPGRHSGRFF. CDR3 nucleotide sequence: TGTGCCACCAGTGATCCGGGACGCCACTCTGGCCGGTTCTTC.

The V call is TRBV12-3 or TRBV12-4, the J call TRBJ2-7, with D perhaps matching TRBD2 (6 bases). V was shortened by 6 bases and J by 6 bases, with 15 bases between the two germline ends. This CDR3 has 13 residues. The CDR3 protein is CASSPRDWSEQYF. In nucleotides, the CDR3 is TGTGCCAGCAGCCCTCGGGACTGGTCCGAGCAGTACTTC.

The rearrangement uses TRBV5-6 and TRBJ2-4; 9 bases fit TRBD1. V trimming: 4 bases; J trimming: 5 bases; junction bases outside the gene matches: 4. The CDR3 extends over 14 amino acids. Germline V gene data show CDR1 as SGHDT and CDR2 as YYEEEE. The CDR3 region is CASSGGQGQNIQYF. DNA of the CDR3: TGTGCCAGCAGCGGGGGACAGGGTCAAAACATTCAGTACTTC.

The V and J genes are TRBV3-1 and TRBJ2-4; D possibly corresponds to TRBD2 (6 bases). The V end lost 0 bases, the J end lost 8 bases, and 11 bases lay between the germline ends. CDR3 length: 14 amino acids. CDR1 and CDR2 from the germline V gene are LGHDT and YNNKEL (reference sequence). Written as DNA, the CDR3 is TGTGCCAGCAGCCAAGATTGGAGGGCGGACATTCAGTACTTC. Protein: CASSQDWRADIQYF.

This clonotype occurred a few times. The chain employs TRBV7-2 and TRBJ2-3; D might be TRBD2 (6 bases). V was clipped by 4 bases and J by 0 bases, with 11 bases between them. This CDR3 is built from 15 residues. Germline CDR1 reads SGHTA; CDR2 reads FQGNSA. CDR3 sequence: CASSSPGVSTDTQYF. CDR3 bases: TGTGCCAGCAGCTCCCCGGGGGTTAGCACAGATACGCAGTATTTT. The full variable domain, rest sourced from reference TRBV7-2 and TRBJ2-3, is GAGVSQSPSNKVTEKGKDVELRCDPISGHTALYWYRQSLGQGLEFLIYFQGNSAPDKSGLPSDRFSAERTGGSVSTLTIQRTQQEDSAVYLCASSSPGVSTDTQYFGPGTRLTVL.

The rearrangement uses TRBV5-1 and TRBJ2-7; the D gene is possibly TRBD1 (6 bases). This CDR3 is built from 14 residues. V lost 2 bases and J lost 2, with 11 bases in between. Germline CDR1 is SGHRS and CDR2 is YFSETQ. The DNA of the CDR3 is TGCGCCAGCAGCTTCCTTGAGGGGGCCTACGAGCAGTACTTC. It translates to CASSFLEGAYEQYF.

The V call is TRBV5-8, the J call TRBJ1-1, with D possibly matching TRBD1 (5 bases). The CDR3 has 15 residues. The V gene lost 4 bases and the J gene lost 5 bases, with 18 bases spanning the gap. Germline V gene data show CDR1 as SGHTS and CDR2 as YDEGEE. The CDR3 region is CASSEEDTRRTEAFF. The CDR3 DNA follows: TGTGCCAGCAGCGAGGAGGACACCAGGAGGACTGAAGCTTTCTTT. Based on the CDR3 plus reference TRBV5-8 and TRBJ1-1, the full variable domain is EAGVTQSPTHLIKTRGQQATLRCSPISGHTSVYWYQQALGLGLQFLLWYDEGEERNRGNFPPRFSGRQFPNYSSELNVNALELEDSALYLCASSEEDTRRTEAFFGQGTRLTVV.

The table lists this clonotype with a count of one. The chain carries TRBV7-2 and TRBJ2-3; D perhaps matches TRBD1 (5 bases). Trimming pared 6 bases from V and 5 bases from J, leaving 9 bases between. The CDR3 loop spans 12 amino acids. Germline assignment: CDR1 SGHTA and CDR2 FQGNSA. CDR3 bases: TGTGCCAGCAGGCAGGGAATAGATACGCAGTATTTT. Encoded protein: CASRQGIDTQYF.

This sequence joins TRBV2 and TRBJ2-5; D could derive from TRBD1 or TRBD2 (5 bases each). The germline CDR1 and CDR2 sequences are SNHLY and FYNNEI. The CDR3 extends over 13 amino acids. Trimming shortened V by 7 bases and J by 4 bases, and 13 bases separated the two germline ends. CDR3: CASMDGARETQYF. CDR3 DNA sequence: TGTGCCAGCATGGACGGGGCCCGAGAGACCCAGTACTTC.

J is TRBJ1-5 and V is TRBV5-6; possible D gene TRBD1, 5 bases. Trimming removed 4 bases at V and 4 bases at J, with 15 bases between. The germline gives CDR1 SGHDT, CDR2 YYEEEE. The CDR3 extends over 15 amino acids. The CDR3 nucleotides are TGTGCCAGCAGCCCTTGGGGCCTCGCTAATCAGCCCCAGCATTTT. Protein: CASSPWGLANQPQHF. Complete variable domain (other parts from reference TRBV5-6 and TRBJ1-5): DAGVTQSPTHLIKTRGQQVTLRCSPKSGHDTVSWYQQALGQGPQFIFQYYEEEERQRGNFPDRFSGHQFPNYSSELNVNALLLGDSALYLCASSPWGLANQPQHFGDGTRLSIL.

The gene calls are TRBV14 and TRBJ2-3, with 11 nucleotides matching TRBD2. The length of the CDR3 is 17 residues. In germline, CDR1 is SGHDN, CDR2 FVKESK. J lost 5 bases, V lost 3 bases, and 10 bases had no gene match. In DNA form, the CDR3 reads TGTGCCAGCAGCCAGGATATTAGCGGGGGGGCAAGAGATACGCAGTATTTT. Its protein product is CASSQDISGGARDTQYF.

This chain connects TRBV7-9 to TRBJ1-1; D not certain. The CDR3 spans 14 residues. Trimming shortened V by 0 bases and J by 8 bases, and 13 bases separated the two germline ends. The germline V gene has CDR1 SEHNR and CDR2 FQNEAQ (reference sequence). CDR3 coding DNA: TGTGCCAGCAGCTTAGCCACAGCATCCGCGGAAGCTTTCTTT. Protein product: CASSLATASAEAFF.

CDR3 sequence: CASSLPGRRGRSGYGYTF. The DNA of the CDR3 is TGTGCCAGCAGCTTACCGGGGCGGAGGGGGCGCTCTGGGTATGGCTACACCTTC. V is TRBV7-2 and J is TRBJ1-2; 7 positions agree with TRBD1. After removal of 2 bases from V and 5 bases from J, the junction contained 17 bases not matched to a gene. Germline values: CDR1 SGHTA, CDR2 FQGNSA. The CDR3 runs 18 residues.

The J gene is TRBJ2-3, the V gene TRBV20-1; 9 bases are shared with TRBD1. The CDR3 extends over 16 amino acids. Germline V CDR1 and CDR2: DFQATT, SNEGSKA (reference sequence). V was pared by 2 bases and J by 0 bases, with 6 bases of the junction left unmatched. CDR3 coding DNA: TGCAGTGCTAGAAATAACAGGGGGCTGAGCACAGATACGCAGTATTTT. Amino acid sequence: CSARNNRGLSTDTQYF.

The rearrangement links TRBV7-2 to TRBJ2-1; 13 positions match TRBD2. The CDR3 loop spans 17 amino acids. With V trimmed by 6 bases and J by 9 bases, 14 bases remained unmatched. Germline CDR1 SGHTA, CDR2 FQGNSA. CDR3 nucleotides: TGTGCCAGCAGATATATAGCCGGCTGGACTAGCGGGGGTGAGCAGTTCTTC. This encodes CASRYIAGWTSGGEQFF.